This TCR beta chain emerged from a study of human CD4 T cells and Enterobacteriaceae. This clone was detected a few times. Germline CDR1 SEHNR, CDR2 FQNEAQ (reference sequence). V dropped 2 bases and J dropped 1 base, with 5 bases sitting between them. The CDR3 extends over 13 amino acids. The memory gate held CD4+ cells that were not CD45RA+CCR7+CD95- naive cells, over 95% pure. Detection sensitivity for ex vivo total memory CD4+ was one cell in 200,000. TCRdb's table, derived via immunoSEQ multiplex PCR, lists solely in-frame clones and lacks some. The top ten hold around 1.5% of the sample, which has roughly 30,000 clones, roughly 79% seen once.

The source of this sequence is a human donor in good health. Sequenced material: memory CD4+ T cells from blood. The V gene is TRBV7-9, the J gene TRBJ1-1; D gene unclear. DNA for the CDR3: TGTGCCAGCAGCTTATATGAGAACACTGAAGCTTTCTTT. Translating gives CASSLYENTEAFF.